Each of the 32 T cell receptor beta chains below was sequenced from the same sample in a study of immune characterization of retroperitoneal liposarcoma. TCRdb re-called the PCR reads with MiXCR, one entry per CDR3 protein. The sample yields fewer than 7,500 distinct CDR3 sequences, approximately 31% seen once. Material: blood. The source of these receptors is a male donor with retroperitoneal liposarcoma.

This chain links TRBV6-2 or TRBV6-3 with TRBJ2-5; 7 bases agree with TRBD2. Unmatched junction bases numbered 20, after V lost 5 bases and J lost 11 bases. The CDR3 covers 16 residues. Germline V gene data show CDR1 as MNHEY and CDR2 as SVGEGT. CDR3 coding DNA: TGTGCCAGCAGTACGCCTAGCGGCGGAACTAACAATGAGCAGTACTTC. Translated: CASSTPSGGTNNEQYF.

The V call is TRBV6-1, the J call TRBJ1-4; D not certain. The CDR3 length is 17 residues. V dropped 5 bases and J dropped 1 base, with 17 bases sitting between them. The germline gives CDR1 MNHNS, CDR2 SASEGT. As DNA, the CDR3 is TGTGCCAGCAGTACAACACTAAACAGAGGAACTAATGAAAAACTGTTTTTT. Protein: CASSTTLNRGTNEKLFF.

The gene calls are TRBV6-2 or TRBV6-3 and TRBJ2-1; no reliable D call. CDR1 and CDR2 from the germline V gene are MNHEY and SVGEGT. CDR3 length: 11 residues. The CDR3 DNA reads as TGTCCCCCCCTGAGCCCGGAGGAGCAGTTCTTC. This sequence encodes CPPLSPEEQFF.

The CDR3 nucleotides are TGCGCCAGCAGCCAAGTGGCGGGGGGCAGCACCGGGGAGCTGTTTTTT. Amino acid sequence: CASSQVAGGSTGELFF. This chain uses TRBV4-3 with TRBJ2-2, with TRBD2 matching 8 bases. There are 16 residues in the CDR3. Trimming at V came to 1 base and at J to 4 bases, leaving 5 bases not matched to a gene. From germline, CDR1 is LGHNA and CDR2 YSLEER.

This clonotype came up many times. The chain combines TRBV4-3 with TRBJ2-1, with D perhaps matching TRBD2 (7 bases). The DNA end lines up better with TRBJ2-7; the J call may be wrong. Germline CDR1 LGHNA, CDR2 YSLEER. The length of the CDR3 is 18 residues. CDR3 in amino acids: CASSQGPPQSRGDNEQYF. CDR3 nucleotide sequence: TGCGCCAGCAGCCAAGGGCCCCCGCAGTCCCGGGGGGACAATGAGCAGTACTTC.

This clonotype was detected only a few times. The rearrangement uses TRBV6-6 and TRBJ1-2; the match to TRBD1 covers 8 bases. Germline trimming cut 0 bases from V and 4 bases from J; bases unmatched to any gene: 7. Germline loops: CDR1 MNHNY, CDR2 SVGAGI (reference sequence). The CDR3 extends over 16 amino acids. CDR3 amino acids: CASSYSGTGSIYGYTF. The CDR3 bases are TGTGCCAGCAGTTACTCCGGGACAGGATCTATCTATGGCTACACCTTC.

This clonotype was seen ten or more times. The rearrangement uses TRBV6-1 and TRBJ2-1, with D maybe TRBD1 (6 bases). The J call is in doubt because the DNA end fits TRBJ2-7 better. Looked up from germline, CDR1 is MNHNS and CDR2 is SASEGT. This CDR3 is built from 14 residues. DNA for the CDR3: TGTGCCAGCAGTGCCCGGGACACCTCCTACGAGCAGTACTTC. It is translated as CASSARDTSYEQYF.

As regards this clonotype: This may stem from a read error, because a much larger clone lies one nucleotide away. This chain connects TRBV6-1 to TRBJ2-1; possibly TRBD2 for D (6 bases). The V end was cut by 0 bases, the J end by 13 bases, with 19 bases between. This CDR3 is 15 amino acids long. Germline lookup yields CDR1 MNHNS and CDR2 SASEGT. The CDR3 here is CASSEASRGGETQFF. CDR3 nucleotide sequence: TGTGCCAGCAGTGAAGCTTCACGGGGAGGAGAGACCCAGTTCTTC.

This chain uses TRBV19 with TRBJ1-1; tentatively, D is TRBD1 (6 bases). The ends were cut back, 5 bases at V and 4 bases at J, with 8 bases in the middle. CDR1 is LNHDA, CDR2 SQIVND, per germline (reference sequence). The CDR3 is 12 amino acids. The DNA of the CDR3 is TGTGCCAGTAGTCAGGGGCCCACTGAAGCTTTCTTT. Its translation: CASSQGPTEAFF. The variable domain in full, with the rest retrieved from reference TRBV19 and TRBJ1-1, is DGGITQSPKYLFRKEGQNVTLSCEQNLNHDAMYWYRQDPGQGLRLIYYSQIVNDFQKGDIAEGYSVSREKKESFPLTVTSAQKNPTAFYLCASSQGPTEAFFGQGTRLTVV.

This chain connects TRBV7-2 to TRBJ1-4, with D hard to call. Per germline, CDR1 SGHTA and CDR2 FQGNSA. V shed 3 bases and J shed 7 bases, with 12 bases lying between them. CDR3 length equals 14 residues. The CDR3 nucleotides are TGTGCCAGCAGCTTGGACCAAGGTGGTGAAAAACTGTTTTTT. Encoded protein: CASSLDQGGEKLFF.

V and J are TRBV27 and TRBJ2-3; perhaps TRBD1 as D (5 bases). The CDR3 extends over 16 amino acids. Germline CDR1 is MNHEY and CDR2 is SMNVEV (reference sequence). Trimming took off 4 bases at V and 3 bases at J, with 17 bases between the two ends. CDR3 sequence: CASSSQRAGSTDTQYF. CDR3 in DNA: TGTGCCAGCAGTTCCCAAAGGGCAGGGTCAACAGATACGCAGTATTTT.

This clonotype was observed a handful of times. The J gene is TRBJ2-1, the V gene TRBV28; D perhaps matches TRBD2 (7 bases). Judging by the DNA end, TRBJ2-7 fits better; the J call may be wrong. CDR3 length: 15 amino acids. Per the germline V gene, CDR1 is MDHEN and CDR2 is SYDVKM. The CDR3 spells CASSSLRGGLHEQYF. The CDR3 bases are TGTGCCAGCAGTTCCCTAAGGGGGGGCCTCCACGAGCAGTACTTC.

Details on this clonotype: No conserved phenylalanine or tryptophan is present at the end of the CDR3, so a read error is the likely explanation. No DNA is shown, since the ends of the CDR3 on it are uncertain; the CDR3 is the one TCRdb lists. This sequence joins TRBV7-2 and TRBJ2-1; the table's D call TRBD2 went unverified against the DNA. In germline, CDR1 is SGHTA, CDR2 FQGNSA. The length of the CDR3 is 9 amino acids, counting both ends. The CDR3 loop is CASSSSLAG.

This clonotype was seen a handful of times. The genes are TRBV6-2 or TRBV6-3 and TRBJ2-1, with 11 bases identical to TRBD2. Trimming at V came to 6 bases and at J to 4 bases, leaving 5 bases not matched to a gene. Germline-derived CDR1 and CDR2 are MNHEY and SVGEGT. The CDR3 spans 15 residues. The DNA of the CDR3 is TGTGCCAGCAGACTAGCGGGAGCGCGGTACAATGAGCAGTTCTTC. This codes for CASRLAGARYNEQFF.

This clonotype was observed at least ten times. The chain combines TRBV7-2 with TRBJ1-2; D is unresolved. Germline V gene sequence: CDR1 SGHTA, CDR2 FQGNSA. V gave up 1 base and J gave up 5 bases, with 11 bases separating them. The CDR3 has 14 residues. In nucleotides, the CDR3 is TGTGCCAGCAGCTTAGGGGGTTGGGAGTATGGCTACACCTTC. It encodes CASSLGGWEYGYTF. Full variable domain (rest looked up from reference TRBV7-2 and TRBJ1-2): GAGVSQSPSNKVTEKGKDVELRCDPISGHTALYWYRQSLGQGLEFLIYFQGNSAPDKSGLPSDRFSAERTGGSVSTLTIQRTQQEDSAVYLCASSLGGWEYGYTFGSGTRLTVV.

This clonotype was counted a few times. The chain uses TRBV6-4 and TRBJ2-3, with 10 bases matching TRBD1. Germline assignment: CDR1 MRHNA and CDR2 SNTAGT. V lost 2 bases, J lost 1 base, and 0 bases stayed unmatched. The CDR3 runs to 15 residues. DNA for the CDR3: TGTGCCAGCAGTGACGGGACAGGGGGCACAGATACGCAGTATTTT. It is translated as CASSDGTGGTDTQYF.

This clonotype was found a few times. The CDR3 nucleotides read TGTGCCAGCAGCTTAAACCCTTCCGTGGATGAAAAACTGTTTTTT. Its translation is CASSLNPSVDEKLFF. The chain has TRBV7-8 and TRBJ1-4; no clear D. Germline V gene sequence: CDR1 SGHVS, CDR2 FQNEAQ. V was pared by 2 bases and J by 6 bases, with 13 bases between. This CDR3 spans 15 amino acids.

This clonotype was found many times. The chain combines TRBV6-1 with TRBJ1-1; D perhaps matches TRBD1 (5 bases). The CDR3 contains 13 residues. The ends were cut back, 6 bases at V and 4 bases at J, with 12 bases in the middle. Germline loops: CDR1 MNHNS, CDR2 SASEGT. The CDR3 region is CASRPLGGTEAFF. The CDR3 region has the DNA TGTGCCAGCAGGCCCTTGGGGGGCACTGAAGCTTTCTTT.

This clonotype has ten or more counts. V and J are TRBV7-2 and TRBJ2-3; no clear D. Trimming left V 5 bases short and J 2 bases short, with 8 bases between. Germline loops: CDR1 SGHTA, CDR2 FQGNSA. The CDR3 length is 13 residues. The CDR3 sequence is CASSETITDTQYF. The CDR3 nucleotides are TGTGCCAGCAGCGAGACGATCACAGATACGCAGTATTTT.

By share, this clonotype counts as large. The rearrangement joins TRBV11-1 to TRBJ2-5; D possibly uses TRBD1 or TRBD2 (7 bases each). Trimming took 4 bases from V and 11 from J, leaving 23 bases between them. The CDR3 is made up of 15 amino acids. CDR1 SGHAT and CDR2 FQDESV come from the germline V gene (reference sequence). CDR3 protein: CASSSDRASGTLQYF. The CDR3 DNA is TGTGCCAGCAGCTCCGACAGGGCTAGCGGAACTTTGCAGTACTTC.

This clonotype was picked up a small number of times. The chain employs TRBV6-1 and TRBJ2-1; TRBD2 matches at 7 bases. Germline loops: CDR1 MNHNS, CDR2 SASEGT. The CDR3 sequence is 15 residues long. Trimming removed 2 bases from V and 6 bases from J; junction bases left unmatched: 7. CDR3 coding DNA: TGTGCCAGCAGTGAAATGGGACTACTTGGCAATGAGCAGTTCTTC. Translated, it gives CASSEMGLLGNEQFF.

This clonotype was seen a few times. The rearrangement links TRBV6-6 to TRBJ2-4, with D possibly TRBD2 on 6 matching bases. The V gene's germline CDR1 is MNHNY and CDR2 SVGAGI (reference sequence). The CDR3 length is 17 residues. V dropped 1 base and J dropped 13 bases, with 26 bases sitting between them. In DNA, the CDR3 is TGTGCCAGCAGTTACTGGGGGACTCGGGGGATTGGAGATGAGCAGTACTTC. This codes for CASSYWGTRGIGDEQYF.

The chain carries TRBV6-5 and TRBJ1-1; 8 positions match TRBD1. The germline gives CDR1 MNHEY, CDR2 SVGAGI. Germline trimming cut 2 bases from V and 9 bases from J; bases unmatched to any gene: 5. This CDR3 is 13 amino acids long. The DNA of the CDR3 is TGTGCCAGCAGTTACCTAGGACAGGGCCAAGCTTTCTTT. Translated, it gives CASSYLGQGQAFF.

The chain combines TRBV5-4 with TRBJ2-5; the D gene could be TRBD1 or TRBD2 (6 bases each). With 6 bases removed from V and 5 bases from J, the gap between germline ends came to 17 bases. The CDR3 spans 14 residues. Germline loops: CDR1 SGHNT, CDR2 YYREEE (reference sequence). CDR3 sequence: CASTRGVGGETQYF. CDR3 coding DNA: TGTGCCAGCACCAGAGGGGTGGGGGGCGAGACCCAGTACTTC.

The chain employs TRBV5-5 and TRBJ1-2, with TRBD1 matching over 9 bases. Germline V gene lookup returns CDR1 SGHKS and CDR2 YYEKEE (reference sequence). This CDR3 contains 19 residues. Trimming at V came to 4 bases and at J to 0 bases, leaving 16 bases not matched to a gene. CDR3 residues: CASSHRELRQGVTNYGYTF. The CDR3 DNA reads TGTGCCAGCAGCCATCGAGAACTAAGACAGGGGGTAACTAACTATGGCTACACCTTC.

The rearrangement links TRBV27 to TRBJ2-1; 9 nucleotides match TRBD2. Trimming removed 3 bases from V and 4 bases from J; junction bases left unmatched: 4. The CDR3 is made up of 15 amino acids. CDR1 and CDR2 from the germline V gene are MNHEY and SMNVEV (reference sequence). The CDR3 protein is CASSFWAGGYNEQFF. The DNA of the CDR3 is TGTGCCAGCAGTTTCTGGGCGGGAGGGTACAATGAGCAGTTCTTC.

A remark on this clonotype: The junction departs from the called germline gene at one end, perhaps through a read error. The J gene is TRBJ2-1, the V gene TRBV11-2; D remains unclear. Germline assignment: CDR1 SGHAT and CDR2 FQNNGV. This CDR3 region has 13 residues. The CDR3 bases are TGTGCCAGCAGCTTAGGGGTTCTCAATGAGCAGTTATTC. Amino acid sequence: CASSLGVLNEQLF.

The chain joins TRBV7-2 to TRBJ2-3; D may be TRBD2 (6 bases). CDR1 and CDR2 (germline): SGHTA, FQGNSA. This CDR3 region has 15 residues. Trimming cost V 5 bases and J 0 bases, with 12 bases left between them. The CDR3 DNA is TGTGCCAGCAGCATGGGACTCAAGAGCACAGATACGCAGTATTTT. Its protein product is CASSMGLKSTDTQYF.

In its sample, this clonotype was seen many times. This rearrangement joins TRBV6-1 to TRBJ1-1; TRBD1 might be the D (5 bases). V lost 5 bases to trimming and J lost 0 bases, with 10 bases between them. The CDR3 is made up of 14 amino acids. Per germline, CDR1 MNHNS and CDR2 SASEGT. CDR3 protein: CASSLDSMNTEAFF. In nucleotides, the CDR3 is TGTGCCAGCAGTCTCGACAGTATGAACACTGAAGCTTTCTTT.

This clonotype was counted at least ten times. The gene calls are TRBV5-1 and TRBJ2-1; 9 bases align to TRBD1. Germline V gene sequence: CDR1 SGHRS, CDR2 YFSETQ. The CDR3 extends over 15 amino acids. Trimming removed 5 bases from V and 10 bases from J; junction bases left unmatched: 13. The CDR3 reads CASRAPGQGPYEQFF. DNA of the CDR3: TGCGCCAGCAGGGCACCGGGACAGGGTCCCTACGAGCAGTTCTTC.

In DNA form, the CDR3 reads TGTGCCAGCTCACCCCGGGCGACGGGGGCGCTCACAGATACGCAGTATTTT. It specifies CASSPRATGALTDTQYF. The chain is built from TRBV18 and TRBJ2-3; D assignment may be TRBD1 or TRBD2 (6 bases each). V lost 3 bases, J lost 2 bases, and 18 bases lay in between. Germline V gene lookup returns CDR1 KGHSH and CDR2 LQKENI. This CDR3 region has 17 residues.

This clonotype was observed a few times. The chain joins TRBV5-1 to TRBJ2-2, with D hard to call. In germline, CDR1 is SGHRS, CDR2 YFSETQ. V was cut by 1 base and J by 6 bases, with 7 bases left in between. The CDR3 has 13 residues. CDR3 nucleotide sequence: TGCGCCAGCAGCTTGACGGTCTCCGGGGAGCTGTTTTTT. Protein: CASSLTVSGELFF.